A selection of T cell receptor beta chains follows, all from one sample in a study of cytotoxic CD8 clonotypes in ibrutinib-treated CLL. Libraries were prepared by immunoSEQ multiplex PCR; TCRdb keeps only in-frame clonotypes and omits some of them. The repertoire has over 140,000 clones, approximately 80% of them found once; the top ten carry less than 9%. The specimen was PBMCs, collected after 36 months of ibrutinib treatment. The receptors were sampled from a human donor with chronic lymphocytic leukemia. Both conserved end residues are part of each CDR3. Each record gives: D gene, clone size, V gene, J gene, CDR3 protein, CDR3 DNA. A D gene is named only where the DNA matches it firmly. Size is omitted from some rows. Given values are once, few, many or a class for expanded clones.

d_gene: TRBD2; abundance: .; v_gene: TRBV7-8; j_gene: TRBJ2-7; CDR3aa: CASSSLRSSGGAFYEQYF; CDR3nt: TGTGCCAGCAGCTCCCTGCGGTCTAGCGGGGGGGCGTTCTACGAGCAGTACTTC
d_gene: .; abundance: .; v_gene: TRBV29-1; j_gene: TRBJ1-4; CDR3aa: CSVEIAGNEKLFF; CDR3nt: TGCAGCGTTGAAATTGCAGGGAATGAAAAACTGTTTTTT
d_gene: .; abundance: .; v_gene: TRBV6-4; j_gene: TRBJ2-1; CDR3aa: CASSHSGNEQFF; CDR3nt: TGTGCCAGCAGTCACTCGGGTAATGAGCAGTTCTTC
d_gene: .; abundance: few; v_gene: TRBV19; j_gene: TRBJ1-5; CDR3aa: CASSIVSGYAQPQHF; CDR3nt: TGTGCCAGTAGTATAGTATCAGGGTATGCTCAGCCCCAGCATTTT
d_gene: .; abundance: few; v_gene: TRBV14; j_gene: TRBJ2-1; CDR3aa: CASSQGPGLHEQFF; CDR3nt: TGTGCCAGCAGCCAAGGCCCCGGGCTTCATGAGCAGTTCTTC
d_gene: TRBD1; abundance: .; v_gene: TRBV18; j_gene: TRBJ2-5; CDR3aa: CASSPGQGDLLETQYF; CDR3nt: TGTGCCAGCTCACCGGGACAGGGGGACCTTCTGGAGACCCAGTACTTC
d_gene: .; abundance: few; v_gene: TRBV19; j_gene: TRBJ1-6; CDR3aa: CASSIANRQPLHF; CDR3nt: TGTGCCAGTAGTATAGCCAACAGACAGCCCCTCCACTTT
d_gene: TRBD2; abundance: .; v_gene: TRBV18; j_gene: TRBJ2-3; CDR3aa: CASSPGLAGTDTQYF; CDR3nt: TGTGCCAGCTCACCCGGACTAGCGGGAACAGATACGCAGTATTTT
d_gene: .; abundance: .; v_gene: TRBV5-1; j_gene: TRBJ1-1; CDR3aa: CASSLAGMNTEAFF; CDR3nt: TGCGCCAGCAGCTTGGCAGGGATGAACACTGAAGCTTTCTTT
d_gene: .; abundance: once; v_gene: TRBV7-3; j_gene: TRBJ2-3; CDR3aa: CASSYYGADTQYF; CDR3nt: TGTGCCAGCAGCTATTACGGGGCAGATACGCAGTATTTT
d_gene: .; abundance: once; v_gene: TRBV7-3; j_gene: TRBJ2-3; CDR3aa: CASSNSNTQYF; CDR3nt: TGTGCCAGCAGCAACAGTAATACGCAGTATTTT
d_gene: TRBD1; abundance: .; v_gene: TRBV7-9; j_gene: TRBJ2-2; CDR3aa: CASSSIQGITGELFF; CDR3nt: TGTGCCAGCAGCTCCATACAGGGGATCACCGGGGAGCTGTTTTTT
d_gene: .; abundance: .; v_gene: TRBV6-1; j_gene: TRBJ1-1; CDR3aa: CASSEFAANTEAFF; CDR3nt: TGTGCCAGCAGTGAATTTGCAGCGAACACTGAAGCTTTCTTT
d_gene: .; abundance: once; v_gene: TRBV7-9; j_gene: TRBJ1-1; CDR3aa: CASSSAVTGTGARDTEAFF; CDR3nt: TGTGCCAGCAGCTCCGCCGTAACCGGGACGGGGGCGAGAGACACTGAAGCTTTCTTT
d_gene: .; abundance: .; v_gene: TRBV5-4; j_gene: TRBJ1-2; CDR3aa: CASSLGQDNYGYTF; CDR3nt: TGTGCCAGCAGCTTGGGACAGGACAACTATGGCTACACCTTC
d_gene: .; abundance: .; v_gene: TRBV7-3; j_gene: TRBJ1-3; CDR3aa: CASSLGRSNTIYF; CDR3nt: TGTGCCAGCAGCTTGGGCAGGTCTAACACCATATATTTT